Here is one TCR beta chain with its context. The antigen is unknown. Deletions cut 8 bases from V and 0 bases from J, with 12 bases between. CDR1 MNHEY and CDR2 SVGAGI come from the germline V gene. The CDR3 has 14 amino acids. This specimen belongs to a study of shared clonotypes between healthy human individuals. Notes on the study in general: Rarefaction demonstrated incomplete sorted-subset sequencing despite large depth.

Measured with immunoSEQ multiplex PCR; TCRdb has only the in-frame clones, and not every one. Among millions of clones listed, approximately 95% were seen once. The sequenced material came from naive CD4+ T cells from PBMCs. Subset of the sample: CD45RA+ positively selected. The rearrangement joins TRBV6-5 to TRBJ2-3; maybe TRBD2 (6 bases). The TCR comes from a man aged 18-30 years in good health. Some clones in this sample may be carry-over from other donors' samples. The DNA of the CDR3 is TGTGCCAGCGGCGGAGGGGTGAGCACAGATACGCAGTATTTT. This translates into CASGGGVSTDTQYF.